A selection of T cell receptor beta chains follows, all from one sample in a study of blood T cell repertoires in COVID-19. The table came from immunoSEQ multiplex PCR; TCRdb's copy has only in-frame clones and leaves some out. The table has about 270,000 clones, about 89% seen once. Sequencing was done on a sample of PBMCs or T cells enriched from blood (not recorded which). The receptor set was obtained from a woman between 18 and 29 years old who had recovered from COVID-19. The CDR3 runs from the conserved cysteine through the conserved F or W. Each record gives: V gene, D gene, J gene, clone size, CDR3 DNA, CDR3 protein. D genes are given only for firm matches. For some rows the clone size is stated as once, few or many, or as a class when expanded; others skip it.

v_call: TRBV5-4
d_call: TRBD1
j_call: TRBJ2-7
clone_size: NA
cdr3_nt: TGTGCCAGCAGCTTGGCCAGGGGGACGGGAACCTACGAGCAGTACTTC
cdr3_aa: CASSLARGTGTYEQYF

v_call: TRBV27
d_call: NA
j_call: TRBJ1-1
clone_size: NA
cdr3_nt: TGTGCCAGCAGTTTACTACAGGAAGGTGTTGAAGCTTTCTTT
cdr3_aa: CASSLLQEGVEAFF

v_call: TRBV2
d_call: TRBD1
j_call: TRBJ1-5
clone_size: few
cdr3_nt: TGTGCCAGCAGTGAGGTAGGGACAGGGGATCAGCCCCAGCATTTT
cdr3_aa: CASSEVGTGDQPQHF

v_call: TRBV27
d_call: TRBD1
j_call: TRBJ2-7
clone_size: NA
cdr3_nt: TGTGCCAGCAGTTTATTAAGGGGGCACCAATACGAGCAGTACTTC
cdr3_aa: CASSLLRGHQYEQYF

v_call: TRBV28
d_call: TRBD2
j_call: TRBJ2-1
clone_size: NA
cdr3_nt: TGTGCCAGCAGTTCGAACTGGTGGCGGGAGTCAGTTAATGAGCAGTTCTTC
cdr3_aa: CASSSNWWRESVNEQFF

v_call: TRBV11-2
d_call: TRBD2
j_call: TRBJ2-7
clone_size: NA
cdr3_nt: TGTGCCAGCAGCTCGCCCAACTCAGCGGGAGCCTCCTACGAGCAGTACTTC
cdr3_aa: CASSSPNSAGASYEQYF

v_call: TRBV7-2
d_call: NA
j_call: TRBJ2-2
clone_size: NA
cdr3_nt: TGTGCCAGCAGCTTCCAGACAGGAGGTACCGGGGAGCTGTTTTTT
cdr3_aa: CASSFQTGGTGELFF

v_call: TRBV24-1
d_call: NA
j_call: TRBJ2-3
clone_size: NA
cdr3_nt: TGTGCCACCAGCACCGGAGATACGCAGTATTTT
cdr3_aa: CATSTGDTQYF

v_call: TRBV30
d_call: NA
j_call: TRBJ2-2
clone_size: NA
cdr3_nt: TGTGCCTGGAGTTCACGGCGGGGCCCCACCGGGGAGCTGTTTTTT
cdr3_aa: CAWSSRRGPTGELFF

v_call: TRBV20-1
d_call: NA
j_call: TRBJ2-3
clone_size: NA
cdr3_nt: TGCAGTGCTAGAGATCTCCATGAGTACTTT
cdr3_aa: CSARDLHEYF

v_call: TRBV19
d_call: NA
j_call: TRBJ2-5
clone_size: NA
cdr3_nt: TGTGCCAGTAGTATAGAATCTAGGGGGGGCGGTCGCGAGACCCAGTACTTC
cdr3_aa: CASSIESRGGGRETQYF

v_call: TRBV7-2
d_call: TRBD1
j_call: TRBJ1-2
clone_size: once
cdr3_nt: TGTGCCAGCAGCTTCCGACAGGGGATGAGCTATGGCTACACCTTC
cdr3_aa: CASSFRQGMSYGYTF

v_call: TRBV28
d_call: NA
j_call: TRBJ2-2
clone_size: NA
cdr3_nt: TGTGCCAGCAGTCTCCCCCAGGGTACGAACACCGGGGAGCTGTTTTTT
cdr3_aa: CASSLPQGTNTGELFF

v_call: TRBV7-3
d_call: TRBD1
j_call: TRBJ2-1
clone_size: NA
cdr3_nt: TGTGCCAGCAGCAGGGACAGGGGATCTGAGCAGTTCTTC
cdr3_aa: CASSRDRGSEQFF

v_call: TRBV5-1
d_call: TRBD1
j_call: TRBJ2-7
clone_size: NA
cdr3_nt: TGCGCCAGCAGCTCAGGACAGGCTGCCTACGAGCAGTACTTC
cdr3_aa: CASSSGQAAYEQYF

v_call: TRBV18
d_call: TRBD2
j_call: TRBJ2-1
clone_size: once
cdr3_nt: TGTGCCAGCTCACTACTTAGGACTAGCGGGAGCGTTTTTTCCTACAATGAGCAGTTCTTC
cdr3_aa: CASSLLRTSGSVFSYNEQFF

v_call: TRBV7-9
d_call: TRBD2
j_call: TRBJ2-3
clone_size: few
cdr3_nt: TGTGCCAGCAGCTTGGGGACTAGCGGGAGGGCCGCAGATACGCAGTATTTT
cdr3_aa: CASSLGTSGRAADTQYF

v_call: TRBV6-2/TRBV6-3
d_call: TRBD1
j_call: TRBJ1-1
clone_size: NA
cdr3_nt: TGTGCCAGCAGCGAACAGGGGGCGGGGGACACTGAAGCTTTCTTT
cdr3_aa: CASSEQGAGDTEAFF

v_call: TRBV28
d_call: NA
j_call: TRBJ1-6
clone_size: NA
cdr3_nt: TGTGCCAGCAGTTTTTCAGCGTGGAATTCACCCCTCCACTTT
cdr3_aa: CASSFSAWNSPLHF

v_call: TRBV27
d_call: TRBD1
j_call: TRBJ2-5
clone_size: NA
cdr3_nt: TGTGCCAGCAGTCCAGGGACAGGGCTTGAGGAGACCCAGTACTTC
cdr3_aa: CASSPGTGLEETQYF

v_call: TRBV7-2
d_call: NA
j_call: TRBJ1-6
clone_size: NA
cdr3_nt: TGTGCCAGCAGCTTCGGACAGAGCTCCTATAATTCACCCCTCCACTTT
cdr3_aa: CASSFGQSSYNSPLHF

v_call: TRBV6-5
d_call: NA
j_call: TRBJ2-5
clone_size: NA
cdr3_nt: TGTGCCAGCAGTTACGACAGAACCCAAGAGACCCAGTACTTC
cdr3_aa: CASSYDRTQETQYF

v_call: TRBV29-1
d_call: TRBD1
j_call: TRBJ2-5
clone_size: NA
cdr3_nt: TGCAGCGTGGACCGGGACAGTCAAGAGACCCAGTACTTC
cdr3_aa: CSVDRDSQETQYF

v_call: TRBV7-9
d_call: NA
j_call: TRBJ2-7
clone_size: NA
cdr3_nt: TGTGCCAGCAGTATGGAGACCTCCTACGAGCAGTACTTC
cdr3_aa: CASSMETSYEQYF

v_call: TRBV11-2
d_call: NA
j_call: TRBJ2-7
clone_size: NA
cdr3_nt: TGTGCCAGCAGCTTAGGTCGGGGGTTTAAGTCCTACGAGCAGTACTTC
cdr3_aa: CASSLGRGFKSYEQYF

v_call: TRBV3-1/TRBV3-2
d_call: TRBD1
j_call: TRBJ1-3
clone_size: few
cdr3_nt: TGTGCCAGCAGCCAAGATACTGGACAGGGGGCAGACACCATATATTTT
cdr3_aa: CASSQDTGQGADTIYF

v_call: TRBV27
d_call: NA
j_call: TRBJ1-3
clone_size: NA
cdr3_nt: TGTGCCAGCAGTTTGAGGGCGGTATCCTCTGGAAACACCATATATTTT
cdr3_aa: CASSLRAVSSGNTIYF

v_call: TRBV7-9
d_call: NA
j_call: TRBJ2-2
clone_size: NA
cdr3_nt: TGTGCCAGCAGCCTGCCCGTTTGGGGGCCGCACGGGGAGCTGTTTTTT
cdr3_aa: CASSLPVWGPHGELFF

v_call: TRBV21-1
d_call: NA
j_call: TRBJ1-1
clone_size: NA
cdr3_nt: TGTGCCAGCAGGACCGCGACAGGGGTTAATATGAACACTGAAGCTTTCTTT
cdr3_aa: CASRTATGVNMNTEAFF

v_call: TRBV5-4
d_call: TRBD2
j_call: TRBJ2-1
clone_size: NA
cdr3_nt: TGTGCCAGCAGCTTGAAAGCGGGGGCCAACCGCAATGAGCAGTTCTTC
cdr3_aa: CASSLKAGANRNEQFF

v_call: TRBV27
d_call: TRBD2
j_call: TRBJ2-1
clone_size: NA
cdr3_nt: TGTGCCAGCAGAATACTAGCGGGAGGAGTGAATGAGCAGTTCTTC
cdr3_aa: CASRILAGGVNEQFF

v_call: TRBV18
d_call: NA
j_call: TRBJ1-4
clone_size: once
cdr3_nt: TGTGCCAGCTCACCACCGACGGGGATCAATGAAAAACTGTTTTTT
cdr3_aa: CASSPPTGINEKLFF

v_call: TRBV27
d_call: NA
j_call: TRBJ2-7
clone_size: NA
cdr3_nt: TGTGCCAGCAGTTTATCCCCAACCCAGTTTAACGAGCAGTACTTC
cdr3_aa: CASSLSPTQFNEQYF

v_call: TRBV5-1
d_call: TRBD2
j_call: TRBJ2-1
clone_size: NA
cdr3_nt: TGCGCCAGCAGCTTGGAGGGGAGGGCCGTGGATGAGCAGTTCTTC
cdr3_aa: CASSLEGRAVDEQFF

v_call: TRBV4-3
d_call: NA
j_call: TRBJ1-2
clone_size: NA
cdr3_nt: TGCGCCAGCAGCCAAAGAGGCCCGGGGTTTGGCTACACCTTC
cdr3_aa: CASSQRGPGFGYTF

v_call: TRBV9
d_call: TRBD2
j_call: TRBJ2-5
clone_size: NA
cdr3_nt: TGTGCCAGCAGCGTAGCGGACCGTGAGGCGGGGGGGCAAGAGACCCAGTACTTC
cdr3_aa: CASSVADREAGGQETQYF

v_call: TRBV5-1
d_call: TRBD2
j_call: TRBJ2-5
clone_size: NA
cdr3_nt: TGCGCCAGCAGCCCTGATGCAATAGCGGGGTCGGCTCCGGAGACCCAGTACTTC
cdr3_aa: CASSPDAIAGSAPETQYF

v_call: TRBV15
d_call: TRBD2
j_call: TRBJ2-7
clone_size: NA
cdr3_nt: TGTGCCACCAGCAGAGGGAGCGGGAGCTCCTACGAGCAGTACTTC
cdr3_aa: CATSRGSGSSYEQYF

v_call: TRBV19
d_call: NA
j_call: TRBJ1-2
clone_size: few
cdr3_nt: TGTGCCAGTGGAATCCAACAGGGAGCGGTGTATGGCTACACCTTC
cdr3_aa: CASGIQQGAVYGYTF

v_call: TRBV7-2
d_call: TRBD2
j_call: TRBJ2-3
clone_size: NA
cdr3_nt: TGTGCCAGCAGCGCCTCTAGCGGTTACACAGATACGCAGTATTTT
cdr3_aa: CASSASSGYTDTQYF

v_call: TRBV9
d_call: TRBD1
j_call: TRBJ1-1
clone_size: NA
cdr3_nt: TGTGCCAGCAGCGTGGTGACAGGGGACACTGAAGCTTTCTTT
cdr3_aa: CASSVVTGDTEAFF

v_call: TRBV10-3
d_call: TRBD2
j_call: TRBJ2-1
clone_size: NA
cdr3_nt: TGTGCCATCAGCGCGACCGGGACTAGCAACAATGAGCAGTTCTTC
cdr3_aa: CAISATGTSNNEQFF

v_call: TRBV28
d_call: NA
j_call: TRBJ1-1
clone_size: NA
cdr3_nt: TGTGCCAGCAGTTTCCGGCGGGGCCCGCGGGCTGAAGCTTTCTTT
cdr3_aa: CASSFRRGPRAEAFF

v_call: TRBV3-1/TRBV3-2
d_call: NA
j_call: TRBJ1-5
clone_size: NA
cdr3_nt: TGTGCCAGCAGCCAGGACAGTAGTTCTCTTCTGGGCAATCAGCCCCAGCATTTT
cdr3_aa: CASSQDSSSLLGNQPQHF

v_call: TRBV14
d_call: NA
j_call: TRBJ1-1
clone_size: NA
cdr3_nt: TGTGCCAGCAGCCAGCAAACAGGTGTCCTCACTGAAGCTTTCTTT
cdr3_aa: CASSQQTGVLTEAFF

v_call: TRBV29-1
d_call: NA
j_call: TRBJ1-2
clone_size: NA
cdr3_nt: TGCAGCGTTGTCGACGGAGCGGACTATGGCTACACCTTC
cdr3_aa: CSVVDGADYGYTF

v_call: TRBV19
d_call: TRBD1
j_call: TRBJ2-5
clone_size: NA
cdr3_nt: TGTGCCAGTTGTTCTATGACAGGGGAGACCCAGTACTTC
cdr3_aa: CASCSMTGETQYF

v_call: TRBV4-1
d_call: TRBD2
j_call: TRBJ2-7
clone_size: once
cdr3_nt: TGCGCCAGCAGCCAAGATGGTACTAGCGGGCGTACTGGGGAGCAGTACTTC
cdr3_aa: CASSQDGTSGRTGEQYF

v_call: TRBV4-3
d_call: NA
j_call: TRBJ2-3
clone_size: NA
cdr3_nt: TGCGCCAGCAGCCAAGGGAGGGAATCGGATACGCAGTATTTT
cdr3_aa: CASSQGRESDTQYF

v_call: TRBV6-5
d_call: TRBD1
j_call: TRBJ1-2
clone_size: NA
cdr3_nt: TGTGCCAGTAGACAGGGGGCAAATGGCTACACCTTC
cdr3_aa: CASRQGANGYTF

v_call: TRBV4-2
d_call: NA
j_call: TRBJ2-7
clone_size: few
cdr3_nt: TGTGCCAGCAGCCAAGATAGGGCAGGGGCCTCCTACGAGCAGTACTTC
cdr3_aa: CASSQDRAGASYEQYF

v_call: TRBV5-5
d_call: NA
j_call: TRBJ2-6
clone_size: NA
cdr3_nt: TGTGCCAGCAGCTCCCCCGAGGTCGGTGGGGCCAACGTCCTGACTTTC
cdr3_aa: CASSSPEVGGANVLTF

v_call: TRBV4-2
d_call: TRBD2
j_call: TRBJ2-7
clone_size: NA
cdr3_nt: TGTGCCAGCAGCCAAGATAGACTAGCGGGGGGATACGAGCAGTACTTC
cdr3_aa: CASSQDRLAGGYEQYF

v_call: TRBV11-2
d_call: NA
j_call: TRBJ1-1
clone_size: NA
cdr3_nt: TGTGCCAGCAGCGCGGTCGGGGTGGGGTCGACTGAAGCTTTCTTT
cdr3_aa: CASSAVGVGSTEAFF

v_call: TRBV2
d_call: TRBD2
j_call: TRBJ2-5
clone_size: NA
cdr3_nt: TGTGCCAGCAGTGTGGCTAGCGGGGGGCAAGAGACCCAGTACTTC
cdr3_aa: CASSVASGGQETQYF